Listed below are T cell receptor beta chains from one sample, sequenced in a study of identifying expanded T cells in peripheral blood. Repertoires were generated with immunoSEQ multiplex PCR, while TCRdb's copy carries only in-frame clones and drops some. The sample contains around 130,000 clones, 65% to 90% of which appear only once. Sequencing was performed on blood. Source of these receptors: a person aged 18 to 70 in good health. Each CDR3 is given with its conserved first and last residue. The D gene is left open where the match is weak. Clone size is not always given. Where it is, it says once, few, many or a class for expanded clones.

CASSLRGTWGAAPGELFF TGTGCCAGCAGTTTGAGAGGGACGTGGGGCGCCGCCCCCGGGGAGCTGTTTTTT TRBV27 NA TRBJ2-2 NA
CASSLGVGIYNEQFF TGTGCCAGCAGCTTAGGGGTGGGAATTTACAATGAGCAGTTCTTC TRBV11-2 NA TRBJ2-1 NA
CSVSAILGTKSSYEQYF TGCAGCGTTTCTGCAATACTCGGGACTAAGAGCTCCTACGAGCAGTACTTC TRBV29-1 NA TRBJ2-7 TRBD2
CASSFQTSASYNEQFF TGTGCCAGCAGCTTTCAAACTAGCGCCTCCTACAATGAGCAGTTCTTC TRBV9 few TRBJ2-1 TRBD2
CASSPVGPGNQPQHF TGTGCCAGCTCACCAGTGGGGCCGGGCAATCAGCCCCAGCATTTT TRBV18 NA TRBJ1-5 NA
CASSFPSLTYEKLFF TGTGCCAGCAGTTTTCCTTCACTTACCTATGAAAAACTGTTTTTT TRBV28 NA TRBJ1-4 NA
CASSQGPTNEKLFF TGTGCCAGCAGCCAGGGTCCAACTAATGAAAAACTGTTTTTT TRBV28 NA TRBJ1-4 NA
CASSPPVNTDTQYF TGTGCCAGCTCACCACCAGTGAACACAGATACGCAGTATTTT TRBV18 NA TRBJ2-3 NA
CASSSTGNTIYF TGTGCCAGCAGTTCAACTGGAAACACCATATATTTT TRBV27 NA TRBJ1-3 NA
CASSFGLAGAEQYF TGCGCCAGCAGCTTCGGACTAGCGGGAGCTGAGCAGTACTTC TRBV5-1 NA TRBJ2-7 TRBD2
CASSVGGTGGYGYTF TGTGCCAGCAGCGTAGGGGGGACAGGAGGGTATGGCTACACCTTC TRBV9 few TRBJ1-2 TRBD1
CASSQGGPGQGYEQYF TGTGCCAGCAGCCAAGGGGGCCCGGGACAGGGCTACGAGCAGTACTTC TRBV11-2 few TRBJ2-7 TRBD1
CASSPLGTSGETQYF TGTGCCAGCAGCCCCCTAGGGACTAGCGGAGAGACCCAGTACTTC TRBV7-2 few TRBJ2-5 TRBD2
CASSLGQGPVSEQYF TGCGCCAGCAGCTTGGGGCAGGGACCTGTTTCCGAGCAGTACTTC TRBV5-1 NA TRBJ2-7 NA
CASTRMRSPGSGELFF TGTGCCAGCACCCGAATGCGGTCCCCGGGATCCGGGGAGCTGTTTTTT TRBV2 NA TRBJ2-2 NA
CASSLGDRGWEDTQYF TGCGCCAGCAGCTTGGGCGACAGGGGATGGGAAGATACGCAGTATTTT TRBV5-1 NA TRBJ2-3 TRBD1
CASSVANGANTGELFF TGTGCCAGCAGCGTAGCTAACGGCGCGAACACCGGGGAGCTGTTTTTT TRBV9 NA TRBJ2-2 NA
CASSPGRDYEQYF TGTGCCAGCTCACCGGGCAGGGACTACGAGCAGTACTTC TRBV18 NA TRBJ2-7 NA
CASSPTGFPTDTQYF TGTGCCAGCAGCCCGACAGGGTTTCCCACAGATACGCAGTATTTT TRBV5-8 NA TRBJ2-3 TRBD1
CAISEVDYNEQFF TGTGCCATCTCCGAGGTCGATTACAATGAGCAGTTCTTC TRBV10-3 NA TRBJ2-1 NA
CSVPGTAQAGAYEQYF TGCAGCGTGCCCGGGACGGCTCAGGCCGGGGCCTACGAGCAGTACTTC TRBV29-1 NA TRBJ2-7 NA
CASSPGQWQPQHF TGTGCCAGTAGTCCCGGACAGTGGCAGCCCCAGCATTTT TRBV19 NA TRBJ1-5 NA
CASSEGWGDNEKLFF TGTGCCAGCAGCGAAGGGTGGGGAGACAATGAAAAACTGTTTTTT TRBV9 NA TRBJ1-4 NA
CASSITGTETQYF TGTGCCAGTAGTATTACAGGGACCGAGACCCAGTACTTC TRBV19 NA TRBJ2-5 NA
CASKADRSGNTIYF TGTGCCAGCAAGGCAGACCGTTCTGGAAACACCATATATTTT TRBV7-2 once TRBJ1-3 NA
CSGAGSREGEQYF TGCAGCGGCGCCGGGTCACGGGAGGGCGAGCAGTACTTC TRBV29-1 NA TRBJ2-7 TRBD2
CASSLIQGGTGELFF TGTGCCAGCAGTTTAATACAGGGAGGCACCGGGGAGCTGTTTTTT TRBV27 NA TRBJ2-2 NA
CASSLGVDRGQETQYF TGTGCCAGCAGCTTAGGGGTCGACAGGGGACAAGAGACCCAGTACTTC TRBV11-2 NA TRBJ2-5 TRBD1
CASSPRPRGPNTGELFF TGTGCCAGCAGCCCCAGGCCCAGGGGGCCTAACACCGGGGAGCTGTTTTTT TRBV7-3 NA TRBJ2-2 TRBD1
CAWRGNTDTQYF TGTGCCTGGAGGGGGAACACAGATACGCAGTATTTT TRBV30 NA TRBJ2-3 NA
CASSPSELVRSYEQYF TGTGCCAGCAGTCCCTCGGAACTAGTCCGCTCCTACGAGCAGTACTTC TRBV6-6 NA TRBJ2-7 NA
CASSSVPPGEQYF TGTGCCAGCAGCTCCGTCCCCCCTGGCGAGCAGTACTTC TRBV7-6 NA TRBJ2-7 NA
CASTQIGQETQYF TGTGCCAGCACCCAAATTGGGCAAGAGACCCAGTACTTC TRBV5-8 NA TRBJ2-5 NA
CASSVARPSGANVLTF TGTGCCAGCAGCGTAGCCAGACCCTCTGGGGCCAACGTCCTGACTTTC TRBV9 NA TRBJ2-6 NA
CASSFYPRVSSNTGELFF TGTGCCAGCAGCTTCTACCCCCGCGTTTCCTCGAACACCGGGGAGCTGTTTTTT TRBV7-2 NA TRBJ2-2 NA
CASSRIGRENNEQFF TGTGCCAGCAGCCGAATAGGACGGGAGAACAATGAGCAGTTCTTC TRBV27 NA TRBJ2-1 NA
CAADLSGQPQHF TGTGCCGCTGACCTGTCGGGTCAGCCCCAGCATTTT TRBV6-5 NA TRBJ1-5 NA
CASSQLLNTEAFF TGCGCCAGCAGCCAACTCCTGAACACTGAAGCTTTCTTT TRBV4-3 few TRBJ1-1 NA
CASSLDRGGETQYF TGCGCCAGCAGCTTGGACAGGGGAGGCGAGACCCAGTACTTC TRBV5-1 NA TRBJ2-5 NA
CSAGLNQPQHF TGCAGTGCTGGCTTGAATCAGCCCCAGCATTTT TRBV20-1 NA TRBJ1-5 NA
CASALRANNEQFF TGTGCTAGTGCCCTGAGGGCAAACAATGAGCAGTTCTTC TRBV12-5 NA TRBJ2-1 NA
CASSSGWDTQYF TGTGCCAGCAGTTCAGGGTGGGATACGCAGTATTTT TRBV28 NA TRBJ2-3 NA
CASSIGQGRYEQYF TGTGCCAGTAGTATTGGACAGGGCCGGTACGAGCAGTACTTC TRBV19 NA TRBJ2-7 TRBD1
CATAYGTGSEKLFF TGTGCCACCGCCTATGGGACAGGCAGTGAAAAACTGTTTTTT TRBV19 NA TRBJ1-4 TRBD1
CASSTRGVARAGETQYF TGTGCCAGCAGCACCCGAGGGGTAGCCAGGGCTGGCGAGACCCAGTACTTC TRBV9 NA TRBJ2-5 NA
CASSRQGADEQYF TGTGCCAGCAGCCGGCAGGGGGCCGACGAGCAGTACTTC TRBV7-9 NA TRBJ2-7 TRBD1
CASSPPRQGQNNEKLFF TGTGCCAGCAGTCCTCCCAGACAGGGGCAGAATAATGAAAAACTGTTTTTT TRBV27 NA TRBJ1-4 TRBD1
CAISERAGQPLGQPQHF TGTGCCATCAGTGAACGGGCGGGACAGCCATTAGGACAGCCCCAGCATTTT TRBV10-3 NA TRBJ1-5 TRBD1
CASSRAQTNEKLFF TGTGCCAGCAGTAGAGCCCAGACTAATGAAAAACTGTTTTTT TRBV28 NA TRBJ1-4 NA
CASSPTGAEKLFF TGTGCCAGCAGCCCGACAGGGGCTGAAAAACTGTTTTTT TRBV5-8 NA TRBJ1-4 TRBD1